This TCR beta chain stems from a study of cytomegalovirus exposure and HLA in healthy donors. Study outcomes and limitations: Most TCR sequences were uncommon, yet certain public TCRs appeared in many donors. A few CMV-associated chains proved CMV antigen-specific in vitro.

V was pared by 2 bases and J by 5 bases, with 8 bases of the junction left unmatched. This CDR3 has 16 residues. Germline V CDR1 and CDR2: SGHTA, FQGNSA. Only in-frame clones appear in the TCRdb table, and some are missing; sequencing was by immunoSEQ multiplex PCR. The data contain about 160,000 clones, roughly 83% of them singletons. On this clone: Its antigen is currently unknown.

This chain links TRBV7-2 with TRBJ1-2, with 10 nucleotides matching TRBD1. This clonotype was sampled from a young man in good health and CMV-seropositive. Sequencing used PBMCs. The CDR3 spells CASSLFRDRGNYGYTF. The CDR3 bases are TGTGCCAGCAGCTTATTTAGGGACAGGGGTAATTATGGCTACACCTTC.